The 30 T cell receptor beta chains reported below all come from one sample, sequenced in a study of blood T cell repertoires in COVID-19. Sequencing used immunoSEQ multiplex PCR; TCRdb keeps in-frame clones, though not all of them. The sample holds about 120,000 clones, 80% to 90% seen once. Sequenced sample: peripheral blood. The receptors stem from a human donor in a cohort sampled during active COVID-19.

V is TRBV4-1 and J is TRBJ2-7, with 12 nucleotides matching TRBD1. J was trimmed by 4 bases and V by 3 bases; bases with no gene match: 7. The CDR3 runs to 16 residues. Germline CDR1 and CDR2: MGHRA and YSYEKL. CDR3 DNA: TGCGCCAGCAGCCAGCCCGGGACAGGGGGCGTTTACGAGCAGTACTTC. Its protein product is CASSQPGTGGVYEQYF.

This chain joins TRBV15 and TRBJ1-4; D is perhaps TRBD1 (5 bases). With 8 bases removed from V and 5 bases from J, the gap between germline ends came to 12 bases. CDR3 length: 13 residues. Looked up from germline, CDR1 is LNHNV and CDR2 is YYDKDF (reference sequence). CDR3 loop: CATSRGLNEKLFF. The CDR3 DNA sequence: TGTGCCACCTCGCGGGGCCTAAATGAAAAACTGTTTTTT.

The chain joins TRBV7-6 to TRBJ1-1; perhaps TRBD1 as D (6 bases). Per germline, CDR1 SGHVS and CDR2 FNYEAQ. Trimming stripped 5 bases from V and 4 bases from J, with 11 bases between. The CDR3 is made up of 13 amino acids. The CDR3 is CASSPGTLTEAFF. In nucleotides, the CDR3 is TGTGCCAGCAGCCCAGGGACACTCACTGAAGCTTTCTTT.

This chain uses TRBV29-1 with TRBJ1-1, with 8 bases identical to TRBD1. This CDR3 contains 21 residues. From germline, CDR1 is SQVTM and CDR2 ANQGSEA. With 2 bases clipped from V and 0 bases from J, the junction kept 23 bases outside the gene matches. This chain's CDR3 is CSVERLAGGQGAFVMNTEAFF. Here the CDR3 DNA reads TGCAGCGTTGAAAGGTTGGCTGGGGGTCAGGGGGCGTTCGTGATGAACACTGAAGCTTTCTTT.

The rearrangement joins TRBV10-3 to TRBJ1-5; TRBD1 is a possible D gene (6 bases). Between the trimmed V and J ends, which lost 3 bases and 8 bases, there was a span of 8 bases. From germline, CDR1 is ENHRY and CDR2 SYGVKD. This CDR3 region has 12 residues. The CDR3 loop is CAISEGGEPQHF. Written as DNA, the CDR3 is TGTGCCATCAGTGAAGGGGGGGAGCCCCAGCATTTT.

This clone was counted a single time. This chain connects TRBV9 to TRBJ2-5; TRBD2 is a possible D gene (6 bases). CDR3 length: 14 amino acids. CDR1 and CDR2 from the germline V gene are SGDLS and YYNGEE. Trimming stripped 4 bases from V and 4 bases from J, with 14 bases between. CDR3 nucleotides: TGTGCCAGCAGCACCCGCGGGGCGGCAGAGACCCAGTACTTC. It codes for CASSTRGAAETQYF.

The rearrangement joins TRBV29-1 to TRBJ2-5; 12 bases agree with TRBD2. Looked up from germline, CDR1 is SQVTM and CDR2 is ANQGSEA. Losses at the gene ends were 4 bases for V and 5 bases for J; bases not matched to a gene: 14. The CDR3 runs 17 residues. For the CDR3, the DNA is TGCAGCGTTGGAGGGGCTAGCGGGGGGGCAGTATCGGAGACCCAGTACTTC. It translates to CSVGGASGGAVSETQYF.

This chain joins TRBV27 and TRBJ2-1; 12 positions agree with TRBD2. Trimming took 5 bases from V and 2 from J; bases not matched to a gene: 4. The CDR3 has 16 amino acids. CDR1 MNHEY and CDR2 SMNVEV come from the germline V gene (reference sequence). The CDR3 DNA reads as TGTGCCAGCAGTCCCAGACTAGCGGGGGCCTACAATGAGCAGTTCTTC. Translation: CASSPRLAGAYNEQFF.

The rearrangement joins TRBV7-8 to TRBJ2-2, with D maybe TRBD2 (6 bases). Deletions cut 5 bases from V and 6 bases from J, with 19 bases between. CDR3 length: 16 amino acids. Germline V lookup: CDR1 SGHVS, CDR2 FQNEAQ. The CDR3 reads CASSQGRVKRAGELFF. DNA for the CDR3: TGTGCCAGCAGCCAGGGACGGGTCAAGCGGGCCGGGGAGCTGTTTTTT.

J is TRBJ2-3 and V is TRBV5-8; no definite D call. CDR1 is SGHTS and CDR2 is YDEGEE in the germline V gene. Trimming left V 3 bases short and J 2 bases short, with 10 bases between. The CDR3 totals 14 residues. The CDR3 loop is CASSWAQDTDTQYF. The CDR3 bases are TGTGCCAGCAGCTGGGCGCAAGACACAGATACGCAGTATTTT.

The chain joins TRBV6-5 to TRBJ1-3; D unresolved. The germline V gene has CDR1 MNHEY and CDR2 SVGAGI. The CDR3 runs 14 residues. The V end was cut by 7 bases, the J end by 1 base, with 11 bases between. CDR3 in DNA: TGTGCCAGCACCATCGAGATGTCTGGAAACACCATATATTTT. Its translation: CASTIEMSGNTIYF.

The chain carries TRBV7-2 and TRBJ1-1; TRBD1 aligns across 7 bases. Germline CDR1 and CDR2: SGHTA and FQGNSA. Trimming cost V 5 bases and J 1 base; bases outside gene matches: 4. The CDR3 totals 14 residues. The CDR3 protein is CASSAGQANTEAFF. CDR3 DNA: TGTGCCAGCAGCGCCGGACAGGCGAACACTGAAGCTTTCTTT. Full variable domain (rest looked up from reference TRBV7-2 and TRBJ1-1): GAGVSQSPSNKVTEKGKDVELRCDPISGHTALYWYRQSLGQGLEFLIYFQGNSAPDKSGLPSDRFSAERTGGSVSTLTIQRTQQEDSAVYLCASSAGQANTEAFFGQGTRLTVV.

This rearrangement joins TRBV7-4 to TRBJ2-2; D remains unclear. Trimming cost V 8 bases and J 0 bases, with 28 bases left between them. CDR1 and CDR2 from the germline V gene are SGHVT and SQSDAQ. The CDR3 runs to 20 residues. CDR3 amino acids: CASDKVPAAFGPANTGELFF. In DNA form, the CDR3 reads TGTGCCAGCGACAAGGTGCCAGCAGCTTTTGGGCCGGCGAACACCGGGGAGCTGTTTTTT.

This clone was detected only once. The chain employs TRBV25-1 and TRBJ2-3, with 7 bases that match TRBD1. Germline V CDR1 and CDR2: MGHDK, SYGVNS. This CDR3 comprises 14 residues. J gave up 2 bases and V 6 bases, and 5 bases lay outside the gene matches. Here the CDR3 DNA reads TGTGCCAGCAGAGAAGGACAGGACACAGATACGCAGTATTTT. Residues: CASREGQDTDTQYF.

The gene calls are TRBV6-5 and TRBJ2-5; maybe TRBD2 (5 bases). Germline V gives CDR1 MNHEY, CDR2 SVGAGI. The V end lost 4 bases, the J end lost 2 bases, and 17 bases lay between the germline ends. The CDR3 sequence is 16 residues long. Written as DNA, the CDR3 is TGTGCCAGCAGTTCCCCGGTCGCGGACTGGCAAGAGACCCAGTACTTC. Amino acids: CASSSPVADWQETQYF.

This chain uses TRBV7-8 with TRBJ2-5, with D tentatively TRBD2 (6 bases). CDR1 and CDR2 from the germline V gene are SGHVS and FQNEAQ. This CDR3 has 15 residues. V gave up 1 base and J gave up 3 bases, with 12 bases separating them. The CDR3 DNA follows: TGTGCCAGCAGCTTAGGCGGGACTCACAAAGAGACCCAGTACTTC. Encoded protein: CASSLGGTHKETQYF.

The DNA of the CDR3 is TGTGCCAGCAGCTTAGGGCAGGGGAAAAGCTCCTACAATGAGCAGTTCTTC. This encodes CASSLGQGKSSYNEQFF. V and J are TRBV11-3 and TRBJ2-1, with D possibly being TRBD1 (6 bases). CDR1 and CDR2 (germline): SGHNT, YENEEA. The CDR3 is 17 residues long. Trimming cost V 1 base and J 0 bases, with 13 bases left between them.

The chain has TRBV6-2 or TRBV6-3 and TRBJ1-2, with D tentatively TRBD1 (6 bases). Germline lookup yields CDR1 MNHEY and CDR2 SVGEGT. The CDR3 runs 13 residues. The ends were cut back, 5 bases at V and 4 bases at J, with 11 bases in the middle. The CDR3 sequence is CASSDGTPYGYTF. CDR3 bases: TGTGCCAGCAGTGACGGGACACCCTATGGCTACACCTTC.

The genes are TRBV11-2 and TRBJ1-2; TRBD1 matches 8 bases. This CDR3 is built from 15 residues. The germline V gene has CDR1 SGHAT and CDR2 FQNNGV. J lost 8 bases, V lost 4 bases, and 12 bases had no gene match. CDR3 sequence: CASSSPFRGQEGYTF. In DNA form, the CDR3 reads TGTGCCAGCAGCTCCCCCTTCCGGGGACAGGAAGGCTACACCTTC.

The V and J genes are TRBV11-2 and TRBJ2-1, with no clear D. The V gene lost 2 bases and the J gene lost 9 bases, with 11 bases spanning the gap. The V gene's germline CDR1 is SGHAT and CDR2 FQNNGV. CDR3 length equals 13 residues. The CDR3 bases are TGTGCCAGCAGCTTATCGCAGGTTGGTGAGCAGTTCTTC. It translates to CASSLSQVGEQFF. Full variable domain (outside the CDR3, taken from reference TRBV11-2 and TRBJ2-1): EAGVAQSPRYKIIEKRQSVAFWCNPISGHATLYWYQQILGQGPKLLIQFQNNGVVDDSQLPKDRFSAERLKGVDSTLKIQPAKLEDSAVYLCASSLSQVGEQFFGPGTRLTVL.

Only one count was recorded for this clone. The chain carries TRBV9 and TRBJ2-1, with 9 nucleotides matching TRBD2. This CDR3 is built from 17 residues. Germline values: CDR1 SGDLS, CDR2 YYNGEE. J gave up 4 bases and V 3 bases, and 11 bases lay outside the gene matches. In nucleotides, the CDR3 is TGTGCCAGCAGCGGGGGGTCTAGCGGGGCCCTATACAATGAGCAGTTCTTC. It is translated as CASSGGSSGALYNEQFF.

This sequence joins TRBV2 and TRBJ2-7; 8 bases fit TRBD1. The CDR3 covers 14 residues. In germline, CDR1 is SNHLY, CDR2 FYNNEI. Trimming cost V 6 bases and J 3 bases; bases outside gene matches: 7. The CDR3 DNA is TGTGCCAGCAGGGACAGGGAAACAAGCTACGAGCAGTACTTC. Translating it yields CASRDRETSYEQYF.

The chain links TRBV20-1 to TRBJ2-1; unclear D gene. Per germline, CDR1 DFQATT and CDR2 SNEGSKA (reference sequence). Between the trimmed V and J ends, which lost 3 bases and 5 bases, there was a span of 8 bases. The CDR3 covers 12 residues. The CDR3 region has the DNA TGCAGTGCTAGTCCGCAGGACAATGAGCAGTTCTTC. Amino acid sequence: CSASPQDNEQFF.

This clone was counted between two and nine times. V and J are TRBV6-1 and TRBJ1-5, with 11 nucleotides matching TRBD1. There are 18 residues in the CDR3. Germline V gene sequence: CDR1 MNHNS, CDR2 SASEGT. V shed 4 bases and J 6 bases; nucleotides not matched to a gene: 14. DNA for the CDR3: TGTGCCAGCAGTGCTGCCGGCGGGACAGGGGGTCTAAGTCAGCCCCAGCATTTT. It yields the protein CASSAAGGTGGLSQPQHF.

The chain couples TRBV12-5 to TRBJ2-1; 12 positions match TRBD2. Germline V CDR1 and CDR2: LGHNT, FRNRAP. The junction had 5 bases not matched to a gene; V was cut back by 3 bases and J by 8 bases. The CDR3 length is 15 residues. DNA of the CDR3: TGTGCTAGTGGTTTCAGACTAGCGGGGGTCTATGAGCAGTTCTTC. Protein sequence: CASGFRLAGVYEQFF.

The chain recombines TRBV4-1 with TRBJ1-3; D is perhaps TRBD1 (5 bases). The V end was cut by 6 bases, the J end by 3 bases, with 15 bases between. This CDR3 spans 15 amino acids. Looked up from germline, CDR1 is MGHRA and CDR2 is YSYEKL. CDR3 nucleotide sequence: TGCGCCAGCAGAAACGTCGGGGGGGATGGAAACACCATATATTTT. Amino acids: CASRNVGGDGNTIYF.

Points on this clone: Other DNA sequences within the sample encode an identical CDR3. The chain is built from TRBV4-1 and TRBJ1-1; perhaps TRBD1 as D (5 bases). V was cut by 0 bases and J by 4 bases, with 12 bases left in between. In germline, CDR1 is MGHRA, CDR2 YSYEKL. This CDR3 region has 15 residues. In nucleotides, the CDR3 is TGCGCCAGCAGCCAAGATGGGGGGTTTGGCACTGAAGCTTTCTTT. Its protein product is CASSQDGGFGTEAFF.

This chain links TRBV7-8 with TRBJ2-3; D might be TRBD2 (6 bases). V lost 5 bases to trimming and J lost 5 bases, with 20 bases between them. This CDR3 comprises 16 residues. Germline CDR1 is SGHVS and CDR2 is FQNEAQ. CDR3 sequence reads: CASSAKTRVEVDTQYF. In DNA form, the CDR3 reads TGTGCCAGCAGCGCAAAGACTAGAGTCGAGGTAGATACGCAGTATTTT.

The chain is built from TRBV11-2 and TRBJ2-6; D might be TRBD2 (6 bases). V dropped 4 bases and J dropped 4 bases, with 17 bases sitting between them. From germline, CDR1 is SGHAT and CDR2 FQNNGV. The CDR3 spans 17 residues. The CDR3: CASSWGRDGSGANVLTF. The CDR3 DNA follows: TGTGCCAGCAGCTGGGGCCGGGACGGGAGCGGGGCCAACGTCCTGACTTTC.

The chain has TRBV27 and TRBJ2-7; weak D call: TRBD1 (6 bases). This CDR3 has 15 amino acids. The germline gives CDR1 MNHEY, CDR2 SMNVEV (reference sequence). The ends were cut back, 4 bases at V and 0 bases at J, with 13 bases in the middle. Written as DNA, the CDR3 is TGTGCCAGCAGTTCCACAGGGTCCCCCTCCTACGAGCAGTACTTC. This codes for CASSSTGSPSYEQYF.